The 18 T cell receptor beta chains in this list originate from one sample, sequenced in a study of cytomegalovirus exposure and HLA in healthy donors. It was with 60 Vbeta and 13 Jbeta primers that the PCR ran. Assay used: immunoSEQ multiplex PCR; TCRdb lists only in-frame clones, some missing. The sample has about 140,000 clones; roughly 87% are singletons. What was sequenced was PBMCs. The origin of the receptors is a middle-aged woman in good health and CMV-seronegative.

CDR3 region: CASSVASGTGNIQYF. DNA of the CDR3: TGTGCCAGCAGCGTGGCTAGCGGGACGGGGAACATTCAGTACTTC. The V and J genes are TRBV9 and TRBJ2-4; 9 bases line up with TRBD2. The CDR3 contains 15 residues. Unmatched junction bases numbered 7, after V lost 2 bases and J lost 7 bases. CDR1 and CDR2 (germline): SGDLS, YYNGEE.

The chain joins TRBV7-9 to TRBJ1-3, with D possibly being TRBD1 (5 bases). The CDR3 sequence is 14 residues long. Between the trimmed V and J ends, which lost 10 bases and 8 bases, there was a span of 21 bases. Germline V CDR1 and CDR2: SEHNR, FQNEAQ (reference sequence). Here the CDR3 reads CATRLLQGIDTIYF. CDR3 DNA sequence: TGTGCCACGAGGTTGCTTCAGGGTATAGACACCATATATTTT.

This clone was detected only once. J is TRBJ1-4 and V is TRBV27, with TRBD1 identical over 11 bases. With 3 bases clipped from V and 10 bases from J, the junction kept 13 bases outside the gene matches. Germline V gives CDR1 MNHEY, CDR2 SMNVEV (reference sequence). The CDR3 covers 17 residues. The CDR3 region has the DNA TGTGCCAGCAGTTTCTTTTGGGCGGACAGGGGGCAGGGAAAACTGTTTTTT. Translation gives CASSFFWADRGQGKLFF.

This sequence joins TRBV5-4 and TRBJ2-5; D not certain. The DNA end is more similar to TRBJ2-7, so the J call may be wrong. The germline V gene has CDR1 SGHNT and CDR2 YYREEE (reference sequence). This CDR3 has 14 amino acids. Written as DNA, the CDR3 is TGTGCCAGCAGCTTGAGCTCTAGTAAGTACGAGCAGTACTTC. Its protein is CASSLSSSKYEQYF.

The chain has TRBV4-2 and TRBJ2-1; TRBD2 is a possible D gene (7 bases). The V end lost 5 bases, the J end lost 0 bases, and 17 bases lay between the germline ends. Germline values: CDR1 LGHNA, CDR2 YNFKEQ. This CDR3 comprises 17 residues. CDR3: CASSVDRGGNSYNEQFF. CDR3 in DNA: TGTGCCAGCAGCGTAGACCGCGGGGGCAACTCCTACAATGAGCAGTTCTTC.

This clone was seen a handful of times. This chain connects TRBV11-3 to TRBJ1-4; D perhaps matches TRBD1 (5 bases). V lost 5 bases, J lost 8 bases, and 12 bases lay in between. The CDR3 loop spans 13 amino acids. Germline lookup yields CDR1 SGHNT and CDR2 YENEEA. CDR3 in amino acids: CASSPGDSEKLFF. The CDR3 bases are TGTGCCAGCAGCCCGGGGGATTCCGAAAAACTGTTTTTT.

This sequence joins TRBV10-3 and TRBJ2-2; D remains ambiguous. The CDR3 covers 15 residues. Germline assignment: CDR1 ENHRY and CDR2 SYGVKD. V shed 8 bases and J shed 2 bases, with 15 bases lying between them. DNA for the CDR3: TGTGCCATCCAGGCGCACCCCCTTAACACCGGGGAGCTGTTTTTT. It codes for CAIQAHPLNTGELFF.

The chain uses TRBV14 and TRBJ2-1, with D tentatively TRBD2 (5 bases). The length of the CDR3 is 17 residues. In germline, CDR1 is SGHDN, CDR2 FVKESK. The V gene lost 3 bases and the J gene lost 7 bases, with 22 bases spanning the gap. This CDR3 is CASSHTHDSYGGNEQFF. The DNA of the CDR3 is TGTGCCAGCAGCCATACCCATGATAGTTACGGCGGGAATGAGCAGTTCTTC. Together with reference TRBV14 and TRBJ2-1, the CDR3 gives the full variable domain: EAGVTQFPSHSVIEKGQTVTLRCDPISGHDNLYWYRRVMGKEIKFLLHFVKESKQDESGMPNNRFLAERTGGTYSTLKVQPAELEDSGVYFCASSHTHDSYGGNEQFFGPGTRLTVL.

The chain uses TRBV6-5 and TRBJ1-2; 10 bases agree with TRBD1. CDR3 length: 15 residues. V shed 4 bases, J shed 8 bases, and the junction held 10 bases outside the gene matches. Looked up from germline, CDR1 is MNHEY and CDR2 is SVGAGI. The CDR3 bases are TGTGCCAGCAGTTCCCCCGGGACAGGGGTTGGCGGCTACACCTTC. This sequence encodes CASSSPGTGVGGYTF.

V is TRBV19 and J is TRBJ1-1, with 8 nucleotides matching TRBD1. Losses at the gene ends were 3 bases for V and 3 bases for J; bases not matched to a gene: 3. CDR1 and CDR2 from the germline V gene are LNHDA and SQIVND (reference sequence). CDR3 length: 14 residues. The CDR3 sequence is CASSMGTGYTEAFF. CDR3 bases: TGTGCCAGTAGTATGGGGACAGGCTACACTGAAGCTTTCTTT.

The V gene is TRBV7-9, the J gene TRBJ2-5; 10 bases agree with TRBD2. V shed 3 bases and J 3 bases; nucleotides not matched to a gene: 4. Germline-derived CDR1 and CDR2 are SEHNR and FQNEAQ (reference sequence). There are 15 residues in the CDR3. CDR3 sequence: CASSFWTSGEETQYF. DNA for the CDR3: TGTGCCAGCAGCTTCTGGACTAGCGGCGAAGAGACCCAGTACTTC.

The gene calls are TRBV5-1 and TRBJ1-4; no definite D call. CDR3 length equals 13 residues. CDR1 is SGHRS, CDR2 YFSETQ, per germline. V lost 2 bases to trimming and J lost 8 bases, with 10 bases between them. CDR3 residues: CASSLFPGEKLFF. The CDR3 DNA sequence: TGCGCCAGCAGCTTATTTCCGGGGGAAAAACTGTTTTTT. The variable domain in full, with the rest retrieved from reference TRBV5-1 and TRBJ1-4, is KAGVTQTPRYLIKTRGQQVTLSCSPISGHRSVSWYQQTPGQGLQFLFEYFSETQRNKGNFPGRFSGRQFSNSRSEMNVSTLELGDSALYLCASSLFPGEKLFFGSGTQLSVL.

The chain carries TRBV7-2 and TRBJ2-1, with 8 bases matching TRBD2. The CDR3 spans 15 residues. With 5 bases clipped from V and 6 bases from J, the junction kept 9 bases outside the gene matches. CDR1 is SGHTA, CDR2 FQGNSA, per germline. CDR3 coding DNA: TGTGCCAGCAGCCGAACGGGGGGGGGCGGCAATGAGCAGTTCTTC. Its translation: CASSRTGGGGNEQFF.

The chain carries TRBV10-2 and TRBJ2-7; D unclear. There are 15 residues in the CDR3. The germline gives CDR1 WSHSY, CDR2 SAAADI. Trimming left V 0 bases short and J 0 bases short, with 9 bases between. CDR3 nucleotides: TGCGCCAGCAGTGAGTCGAGTGGGCTCTCCTACGAGCAGTACTTC. Amino acids: CASSESSGLSYEQYF.

The count of this clone is one. The rearrangement links TRBV27 to TRBJ2-5, with D maybe TRBD2 (6 bases). Trimming removed 7 bases at V and 2 bases at J, with 11 bases between. This CDR3 comprises 13 residues. CDR1 MNHEY and CDR2 SMNVEV come from the germline V gene (reference sequence). The CDR3 here is CASTRSGQETQYF. DNA of the CDR3: TGTGCCAGCACCCGCAGCGGGCAAGAGACCCAGTACTTC.

The rearrangement uses TRBV6-5 and TRBJ2-5, with D possibly TRBD2 on 5 matching bases. Germline V gene data show CDR1 as MNHEY and CDR2 as SVGAGI. The length of the CDR3 is 14 residues. Trimming took off 5 bases at V and 5 bases at J, with 15 bases between the two ends. CDR3 in amino acids: CASSANRGRETQYF. DNA for the CDR3: TGTGCCAGCAGTGCAAACCGGGGTAGGGAGACCCAGTACTTC.

The CDR3 loop reads CASSSDQPQHF. As DNA, the CDR3 is TGTGCCAGCAGTTCCGATCAGCCCCAGCATTTT. The chain combines TRBV28 with TRBJ1-5; D unclear. The CDR3 consists of 11 residues. CDR1 and CDR2 (germline): MDHEN, SYDVKM. V lost 4 bases and J 5 bases, leaving 3 bases between the germline ends.

The V and J genes are TRBV9 and TRBJ2-1; maybe TRBD2 (5 bases). This CDR3 is 14 amino acids long. The ends were cut back, 0 bases at V and 8 bases at J, with 12 bases in the middle. Germline loops: CDR1 SGDLS, CDR2 YYNGEE. CDR3 nucleotides: TGTGCCAGCAGCGTAGACCCGGTGGGAGATGAGCAGTTCTTC. It codes for CASSVDPVGDEQFF.